These 8 T cell receptor beta chains originate from one sample sequenced in a study of CD8 T cells in Susac syndrome. Random hexamers served to reverse transcribe about 0.5 to 1 ug RNA. TCRdb independently ran MiXCR on the immunoSEQ multiplex PCR reads; one entry per CDR3 protein. The profile shows about 130,000 distinct CDR3 sequences, about 96% of them singletons. The sequenced sample consisted of CD4+ T cells from PBMCs. The origin of the receptors is a human donor in good health.

The gene calls are TRBV7-2 and TRBJ1-4; D is perhaps TRBD1 (5 bases). Germline CDR1 and CDR2: SGHTA and FQGNSA. V was trimmed by 1 base and J by 8 bases, leaving 14 bases between them. The CDR3 spans 15 residues. This CDR3 is CASSLGGARGEKLFF. DNA of the CDR3: TGTGCCAGCAGCTTAGGTGGGGCGCGGGGAGAAAAACTGTTTTTT. The variable domain in full, completed from reference TRBV7-2 and TRBJ1-4, reads GAGVSQSPSNKVTEKGKDVELRCDPISGHTALYWYRQSLGQGLEFLIYFQGNSAPDKSGLPSDRFSAERTGGSVSTLTIQRTQQEDSAVYLCASSLGGARGEKLFFGSGTQLSVL.

V is TRBV7-9 and J is TRBJ2-1; unclear D gene. Germline V gene data show CDR1 as SEHNR and CDR2 as FQNEAQ (reference sequence). Between the trimmed V and J ends, which lost 8 bases and 0 bases, there was a span of 5 bases. This CDR3 spans 12 amino acids. The CDR3 loop is CASGSSYNEQFF. CDR3 nucleotide sequence: TGTGCCAGCGGTAGCTCCTACAATGAGCAGTTCTTC. Using reference TRBV7-9 and TRBJ2-1 for the parts outside the CDR3, the full variable domain is DTGVSQNPRHKITKRGQNVTFRCDPISEHNRLYWYRQTLGQGPEFLTYFQNEAQLEKSRLLSDRFSAERPKGSFSTLEIQRTEQGDSAMYLCASGSSYNEQFFGPGTRLTVL.

This clonotype was counted once. The chain employs TRBV12-3 or TRBV12-4 and TRBJ2-7; TRBD2 might be the D (7 bases). This CDR3 spans 12 amino acids. Trimming removed 3 bases at V and 9 bases at J, with 12 bases between. CDR3 bases: TGTGCCAGCAGTTTGGGGGGGCCCGCGCAGTACTTC. It yields the protein CASSLGGPAQYF.

This clonotype was observed once. V and J are TRBV30 and TRBJ2-3, with TRBD2 matching 13 bases. J was trimmed by 6 bases and V by 0 bases; bases with no gene match: 9. This CDR3 spans 17 amino acids. The germline CDR1 and CDR2 sequences are GTSNPN and SVGIG (reference sequence). The CDR3 sequence is CAWSVSRTSGSVDTQYF. CDR3 nucleotides: TGTGCCTGGAGTGTCAGTCGGACTAGCGGGAGTGTGGATACGCAGTATTTT.

This sequence joins TRBV27 and TRBJ2-6; no reliable D call. The germline V gene has CDR1 MNHEY and CDR2 SMNVEV (reference sequence). The V end lost 3 bases, the J end lost 2 bases, and 5 bases lay between the germline ends. The CDR3 sequence is 14 residues long. CDR3 nucleotide sequence: TGTGCCAGCAGTTTCTCTACTGGGGCCAACGTCCTGACTTTC. It codes for CASSFSTGANVLTF.

This chain uses TRBV2 with TRBJ2-5; unclear D gene. Germline CDR1 SNHLY, CDR2 FYNNEI. The CDR3 is 13 amino acids. Trimming removed 1 base from V and 4 bases from J, with 7 bases in between. The CDR3 DNA is TGTGCCAGCAGTGAAGGGTTAGGAGAGACCCAGTACTTC. Translating gives CASSEGLGETQYF. The variable domain in full, completed from reference TRBV2 and TRBJ2-5, reads EPEVTQTPSHQVTQMGQEVILRCVPISNHLYFYWYRQILGQKVEFLVSFYNNEISEKSEIFDDQFSVERPDGSNFTLKIRSTKLEDSAMYFCASSEGLGETQYFGPGTRLLVL.

The genes are TRBV24-1 and TRBJ2-3, with 7 bases aligning to TRBD2. V lost 5 bases to trimming and J lost 7 bases; unmatched junction nucleotides: 8. The CDR3 has 14 residues. Germline-derived CDR1 and CDR2 are KGHDR and SFDVKD. The CDR3 nucleotides read TGTGCCACCAGTGTGTCGGCTAGCGGATATACGCAGTATTTT. This translates into CATSVSASGYTQYF.

The chain couples TRBV21-1 to TRBJ2-7; whether TRBD2, the table's D call, matches the DNA was not checked. TRBV21-1 is labeled a pseudogene. The CDR3 spans 16 residues. The CDR3 region is CASPSNPGPNGYEQYF. Written as DNA, the CDR3 is TGTGCCAGCCCCTCGAACCCCGGGCCCAACGGGTACGAGCAGTACTTC.